The next 27 T cell receptor beta chains were all read from a single sample in a study of blood T cell repertoires in COVID-19. Some clones are missing from TCRdb's copy, which holds only in-frame ones; the method was immunoSEQ multiplex PCR. Of 65,000 to 90,000 clones listed, around 76% are singletons. Sequenced material: peripheral blood. The receptor set was obtained from a man between 65 and 80 years old with active or convalescent COVID-19.

The chain combines TRBV27 with TRBJ2-7; 9 positions match TRBD1. In germline, CDR1 is MNHEY, CDR2 SMNVEV (reference sequence). The CDR3 consists of 14 residues. The V gene end was trimmed by 4 bases and the J gene end by 7 bases; junction bases not matched to a gene: 8. CDR3 nucleotide sequence: TGTGCCAGCAGTTCCGCGGACAGGGGCGATGAGCAGTACTTC. Residues: CASSSADRGDEQYF.

The chain uses TRBV19 and TRBJ1-5; a weak D match, TRBD1 (5 bases). This CDR3 is 15 amino acids long. Trimming shortened V by 7 bases and J by 0 bases, and 13 bases separated the two germline ends. The germline V gene encodes CDR1 LNHDA and CDR2 SQIVND (reference sequence). The DNA for the CDR3 is TGTGCCAGTACCTGGGGCAGTTATAGCAATCAGCCCCAGCATTTT. It specifies CASTWGSYSNQPQHF.

This rearrangement joins TRBV6-6 to TRBJ2-3; TRBD1 matches at 8 bases. The CDR3 sequence is 14 residues long. V gave up 5 bases and J gave up 1 base; unmatched junction bases: 2. Germline V gene lookup returns CDR1 MNHNY and CDR2 SVGAGI (reference sequence). CDR3 nucleotides: TGTGCCAGCAGTCTCAGGGGGCGCACAGATACGCAGTATTTT. It yields the protein CASSLRGRTDTQYF.

Note on this clone: Other DNA variants within this sample encode the same CDR3. The V and J genes are TRBV5-1 and TRBJ2-5; D gene uncertain. The length of the CDR3 is 14 residues. The V end lost 3 bases, the J end lost 1 base, and 10 bases lay between the germline ends. Germline CDR1 SGHRS, CDR2 YFSETQ. CDR3 nucleotides: TGCGCCAGCAGCTCAACAGTAACCCAAGAGACCCAGTACTTC. Translated: CASSSTVTQETQYF.

This clone came up a few times. This chain joins TRBV6-6 and TRBJ2-2, with a weak D call TRBD2 (7 bases). V lost 5 bases and J 4 bases, leaving 20 bases between the germline ends. Germline V CDR1 and CDR2: MNHNY, SVGAGI (reference sequence). The CDR3 length is 17 residues. The CDR3 DNA follows: TGTGCCAGCAGTCTAAAGCCGGGGGGCCCGGGCACCGGGGAGCTGTTTTTT. Its translation is CASSLKPGGPGTGELFF.

The genes are TRBV11-1 and TRBJ2-3, with a possible D match to TRBD2 (6 bases). The CDR3 has 13 amino acids. Germline CDR1 SGHAT, CDR2 FQDESV (reference sequence). V dropped 5 bases and J dropped 5 bases, with 11 bases sitting between them. CDR3 bases: TGTGCCAGCAGCGAGGGACTTCGAGATACGCAGTATTTT. Translating it yields CASSEGLRDTQYF. Variable domain in full (rest from reference TRBV11-1 and TRBJ2-3): EAEVAQSPRYKITEKSQAVAFWCDPISGHATLYWYRQILGQGPELLVQFQDESVVDDSQLPKDRFSAERLKGVDSTLKIQPAELGDSAMYLCASSEGLRDTQYFGPGTRLTVL.

This clone is a singleton in its sample. V is TRBV3-1 (or the pseudogene TRBV3-2) and J is TRBJ2-1; TRBD2 agrees at 7 bases. With 2 bases clipped from V and 8 bases from J, the junction kept 9 bases outside the gene matches. This CDR3 has 15 amino acids. Germline CDR1 is LGHDT and CDR2 is YNNKEL (reference sequence). The CDR3 DNA reads TGTGCCAGCAGCCAAAATTCTCGGGGGAGGGATGAGCAGTTCTTC. This translates into CASSQNSRGRDEQFF.

The chain combines TRBV5-1 with TRBJ2-1; a weak D match, TRBD1 (5 bases). The germline gives CDR1 SGHRS, CDR2 YFSETQ. Trimming left V 2 bases short and J 5 bases short, with 8 bases between. The CDR3 has 13 amino acids. In DNA form, the CDR3 reads TGCGCCAGCAGCTTACAGGCCGACAATGAGCAGTTCTTC. This translates into CASSLQADNEQFF. Based on the CDR3 plus reference TRBV5-1 and TRBJ2-1, the full variable domain is KAGVTQTPRYLIKTRGQQVTLSCSPISGHRSVSWYQQTPGQGLQFLFEYFSETQRNKGNFPGRFSGRQFSNSRSEMNVSTLELGDSALYLCASSLQADNEQFFGPGTRLTVL.

The gene calls are TRBV7-9 and TRBJ2-2; D uncertain. This CDR3 region has 12 residues. In germline, CDR1 is SEHNR, CDR2 FQNEAQ (reference sequence). Between the trimmed V and J ends, which lost 2 bases and 7 bases, there was a span of 5 bases. The CDR3 nucleotides are TGTGCCAGCAGCTTACACGGCGGGGAGCTGTTTTTT. It yields the protein CASSLHGGELFF. Looking up the rest from reference TRBV7-9 and TRBJ2-2 gives the full variable domain: DTGVSQNPRHKITKRGQNVTFRCDPISEHNRLYWYRQTLGQGPEFLTYFQNEAQLEKSRLLSDRFSAERPKGSFSTLEIQRTEQGDSAMYLCASSLHGGELFFGEGSRLTVL.

The chain uses TRBV3-1 (or the pseudogene TRBV3-2) and TRBJ2-7, with 10 bases identical to TRBD2. The CDR3 contains 14 residues. V lost 3 bases to trimming and J lost 6 bases; unmatched junction nucleotides: 5. Germline V gives CDR1 LGHDT, CDR2 YNNKEL (reference sequence). The CDR3, as DNA: TGTGCCAGCAGCCAGGGGACTAGCGTTGGCGAGCAGTACTTC. Translated: CASSQGTSVGEQYF.

This chain links TRBV5-1 with TRBJ2-1, with TRBD1 identical over 7 bases. Looked up from germline, CDR1 is SGHRS and CDR2 is YFSETQ. The CDR3 extends over 14 amino acids. With V trimmed by 0 bases and J by 10 bases, 7 bases remained unmatched. CDR3 bases: TGCGCCAGCAGCTTGGCCCTAACAGGGGTCGAGCAGTTCTTC. The encoded protein is CASSLALTGVEQFF.

The chain joins TRBV4-1 to TRBJ1-2, with TRBD1 matching 8 bases. This CDR3 spans 13 amino acids. After removal of 1 base from V and 7 bases from J, the junction contained 2 bases not matched to a gene. Germline V gene data show CDR1 as MGHRA and CDR2 as YSYEKL. CDR3: CASSQAQGVGYTF. The CDR3 nucleotides read TGCGCCAGCAGCCAAGCACAGGGGGTTGGCTACACCTTC.

The V gene is TRBV6-2 or TRBV6-3, the J gene TRBJ2-1; the match to TRBD2 covers 12 bases. V shed 4 bases and J 10 bases; nucleotides not matched to a gene: 8. Germline V gives CDR1 MNHEY, CDR2 SVGEGT. This CDR3 spans 15 amino acids. The CDR3 protein is CASSSLAGGTGEQFF. CDR3 DNA: TGTGCCAGCAGTTCCCTAGCGGGGGGGACAGGAGAGCAGTTCTTC.

The V gene is TRBV6-1, the J gene TRBJ1-2; D may be TRBD1 (6 bases). Germline V gene data show CDR1 as MNHNS and CDR2 as SASEGT. The CDR3 totals 18 residues. V lost 1 base and J lost 2, with 20 bases in between. In DNA, the CDR3 is TGTGCCAGCAGTGAAGGTTATCTGGGTACAGGGAAGAACTATGGCTACACCTTC. Its protein product is CASSEGYLGTGKNYGYTF.

V is TRBV6-6 and J is TRBJ1-5, with D perhaps matching TRBD1 (5 bases). The CDR3 covers 14 residues. Germline V lookup: CDR1 MNHNY, CDR2 SVGAGI (reference sequence). V lost 5 bases, J lost 7 bases, and 15 bases lay in between. CDR3 amino acids: CASSPRGFLQPQHF. The CDR3 DNA follows: TGTGCCAGCAGTCCGCGGGGGTTTTTGCAGCCCCAGCATTTT.

A word on this clone: The junction differs from germline at one of its ends, possibly a read error. V is TRBV3-1 (or the pseudogene TRBV3-2) and J is TRBJ1-2; weak D call: TRBD1 (5 bases). Germline values: CDR1 LGHDT, CDR2 YNNKEL (reference sequence). The CDR3 consists of 11 residues. The CDR3 DNA sequence: TGTGCCAGCAGCCAACTAGGGGTTTTGTACTTC. Amino acid sequence: CASSQLGVLYF.

V usage is TRBV5-4 and J usage is TRBJ1-1; unclear D gene. Trimming took 0 bases from V and 3 from J, leaving 9 bases between them. The CDR3 is 14 residues long. Germline V gives CDR1 SGHNT, CDR2 YYREEE (reference sequence). CDR3 loop: CASSLALGDTEAFF. The CDR3 DNA is TGTGCCAGCAGCTTGGCCCTCGGAGACACTGAAGCTTTCTTT.

The table lists this clone with a few counts. The V and J genes are TRBV19 and TRBJ2-2; D ambiguous. The CDR3 consists of 14 residues. The V end was cut by 5 bases, the J end by 1 base, with 8 bases between. The germline gives CDR1 LNHDA, CDR2 SQIVND (reference sequence). The CDR3 region is CASSDAWNTGELFF. CDR3 bases: TGTGCCAGTAGTGATGCGTGGAACACCGGGGAGCTGTTTTTT.

The rearrangement joins TRBV7-8 to TRBJ2-7; 10 bases are shared with TRBD1. There are 17 residues in the CDR3. The germline gives CDR1 SGHVS, CDR2 FQNEAQ. V was pared by 5 bases and J by 4 bases, with 14 bases of the junction left unmatched. The CDR3 sequence: CASSPKTGGVLGYEQYF. DNA for the CDR3: TGTGCCAGCAGCCCTAAGACAGGGGGCGTCTTAGGGTACGAGCAGTACTTC.

The chain recombines TRBV13 with TRBJ1-2; 10 nucleotides agree with TRBD1. The CDR3 totals 18 residues. Trimming removed 2 bases from V and 0 bases from J; junction bases left unmatched: 9. CDR1 is PRHDT, CDR2 FYEKMQ, per germline (reference sequence). The DNA of the CDR3 is TGTGCCAGCAGCTTATGGGACAGGGGAGAGTGGGCTAACTATGGCTACACCTTC. The encoded protein is CASSLWDRGEWANYGYTF.

The chain joins TRBV23-1 to TRBJ1-1, with a weak D call TRBD1 (6 bases). TRBV23-1 is an ORF for which the function is uncertain. This CDR3 comprises 15 residues. Trimming removed 3 bases at V and 7 bases at J, with 18 bases between. The CDR3 region is CASSHTRGSGVEAFF. The CDR3 DNA reads as TGCGCCAGCAGTCATACGAGGGGGTCTGGGGTTGAAGCTTTCTTT.

CDR3 residues: CASSYGQGDEKLFF. CDR3 nucleotide sequence: TGTGCCAGCAGTTATGGACAGGGGGATGAAAAACTGTTTTTT. The chain couples TRBV5-6 to TRBJ1-4; 10 bases agree with TRBD1. Germline V gene data show CDR1 as SGHDT and CDR2 as YYEEEE. The junction had 4 bases not matched to a gene; V was cut back by 5 bases and J by 6 bases. The length of the CDR3 is 14 residues.

The sample holds one count of this clone. The chain links TRBV5-4 to TRBJ2-7; D possibly corresponds to TRBD1 (5 bases). Germline V lookup: CDR1 SGHNT, CDR2 YYREEE (reference sequence). The V gene lost 4 bases and the J gene lost 3 bases, with 11 bases spanning the gap. This CDR3 has 13 amino acids. The CDR3 nucleotides read TGTGCCAGCAGCCACCAAGGGGACTACGAGCAGTACTTC. It is translated as CASSHQGDYEQYF.

This clone is a singleton in its sample. The chain couples TRBV28 to TRBJ1-4; D possibly corresponds to TRBD1 (5 bases). The CDR3 is 15 amino acids. Germline V lookup: CDR1 MDHEN, CDR2 SYDVKM. Trimming cost V 5 bases and J 8 bases, with 18 bases left between them. As DNA, the CDR3 is TGTGCCAGCAGTCACCTGGGGGGGGTAAGCGAAAAACTGTTTTTT. It codes for CASSHLGGVSEKLFF. The whole variable domain, filled in from reference TRBV28 and TRBJ1-4, reads DVKVTQSSRYLVKRTGEKVFLECVQDMDHENMFWYRQDPGLGLRLIYFSYDVKMKEKGDIPEGYSVSREKKERFSLILESASTNQTSMYLCASSHLGGVSEKLFFGSGTQLSVL.

The chain combines TRBV21-1 with TRBJ2-7; TRBD2, the table's D call, was not compared with the DNA. TRBV21-1 is listed as a pseudogene. This CDR3 has 18 amino acids. The CDR3 sequence is CASSRVLEFISGTYEQYF. DNA for the CDR3: TGTGCCAGCAGCAGGGTTTTGGAGTTTATTTCGGGTACCTACGAGCAGTACTTC.

This clone was found once. The genes are TRBV10-2 and TRBJ2-1; 9 positions match TRBD1. Germline V gene sequence: CDR1 WSHSY, CDR2 SAAADI. The CDR3 consists of 16 residues. V shed 6 bases, J shed 6 bases, and the junction held 12 bases outside the gene matches. The CDR3 protein is CASRSTGTGFSNEQFF. The CDR3 region has the DNA TGCGCCAGCAGATCTACCGGGACAGGGTTCTCCAATGAGCAGTTCTTC.

As to this clone: Other DNA sequences in the same sample also yield this CDR3. The chain recombines TRBV4-1 with TRBJ1-5, with a weak D call TRBD1 (6 bases). Looked up from germline, CDR1 is MGHRA and CDR2 is YSYEKL. This CDR3 comprises 15 residues. Between the trimmed V and J ends, which lost 0 bases and 5 bases, there was a span of 11 bases. The CDR3 spells CASSQEVTGDQPQHF. The DNA for the CDR3 is TGCGCCAGCAGCCAAGAAGTGACAGGAGATCAGCCCCAGCATTTT.